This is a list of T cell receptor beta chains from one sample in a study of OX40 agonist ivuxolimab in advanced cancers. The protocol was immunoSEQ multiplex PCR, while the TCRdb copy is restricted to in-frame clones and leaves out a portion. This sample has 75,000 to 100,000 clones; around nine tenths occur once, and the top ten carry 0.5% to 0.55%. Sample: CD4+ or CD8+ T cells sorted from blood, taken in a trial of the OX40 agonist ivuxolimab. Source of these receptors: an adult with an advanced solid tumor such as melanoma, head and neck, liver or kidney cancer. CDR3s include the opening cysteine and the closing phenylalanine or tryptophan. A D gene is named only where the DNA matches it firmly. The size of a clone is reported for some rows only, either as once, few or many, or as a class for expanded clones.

CDR3: CASSLTGKDTEAFF; DNA: TGTGCCAGCAGCTTAACGGGGAAGGACACTGAAGCTTTCTTT; size: NA; V: TRBV7-3; J: TRBJ1-1; D: NA
CDR3: CASSFQRGDYEQYF; DNA: TGTGCCAGCAGCTTTCAGCGGGGCGACTACGAGCAGTACTTC; size: NA; V: TRBV7-2; J: TRBJ2-7; D: TRBD2
CDR3: CASSQDSLSGNTIYF; DNA: TGTGCCAGCAGCCAGGACAGCCTCTCTGGAAACACCATATATTTT; size: NA; V: TRBV4-2; J: TRBJ1-3; D: NA
CDR3: CASRERGIGYTF; DNA: TGTGCCAGCAGGGAGAGGGGGATCGGCTACACCTTC; size: NA; V: TRBV6-9; J: TRBJ1-2; D: NA
CDR3: CASSYSDAISKGEQYF; DNA: TGTGCCAGCAGTTACTCGGATGCGATAAGTAAGGGGGAGCAGTACTTC; size: once; V: TRBV6-5; J: TRBJ2-7; D: NA
CDR3: CASTRTATNEKLFF; DNA: TGTGCCAGCACCCGGACAGCAACTAATGAAAAACTGTTTTTT; size: NA; V: TRBV13; J: TRBJ1-4; D: NA
CDR3: CSVEGGRGSYNEQFF; DNA: TGCAGCGTTGAGGGGGGTAGGGGCTCCTACAATGAGCAGTTCTTC; size: NA; V: TRBV29-1; J: TRBJ2-1; D: NA
CDR3: CASSLQGAGTEAFF; DNA: TGTGCCAGCTCTCTCCAGGGGGCAGGGACTGAAGCTTTCTTT; size: NA; V: TRBV18; J: TRBJ1-1; D: TRBD1
CDR3: CSVVEREAFF; DNA: TGCAGCGTTGTTGAGAGGGAAGCTTTCTTT; size: few; V: TRBV29-1; J: TRBJ1-1; D: NA
CDR3: CASSLQGQGSTGELFF; DNA: TGCGCCAGCAGCTTGCAGGGACAGGGGTCTACCGGGGAGCTGTTTTTT; size: NA; V: TRBV5-1; J: TRBJ2-2; D: TRBD1
CDR3: CASSRAAGTTNYGYTF; DNA: TGTGCCAGCTCACGGGCCGCAGGGACCACTAACTATGGCTACACCTTC; size: NA; V: TRBV18; J: TRBJ1-2; D: NA
CDR3: CATSSPDGPQHF; DNA: TGTGCCACCAGCAGTCCCGATGGGCCCCAGCATTTT; size: NA; V: TRBV15; J: TRBJ1-5; D: NA
CDR3: CASSSQSSYNSPLHF; DNA: TGTGCCAGCAGCTCGCAGAGCTCCTATAATTCACCCCTCCACTTT; size: NA; V: TRBV11-2; J: TRBJ1-6; D: NA
CDR3: CASSIGGGQPQHF; DNA: TGTGCCAGTAGTATCGGGGGCGGTCAGCCCCAGCATTTT; size: NA; V: TRBV19; J: TRBJ1-5; D: NA
CDR3: CASSTSGGYNEQFF; DNA: TGTGCCAGCAGCACTAGCGGGGGGTACAATGAGCAGTTCTTC; size: NA; V: TRBV5-4; J: TRBJ2-1; D: TRBD2
CDR3: CASSQPIRGRGYGYTF; DNA: TGCGCCAGCAGCCAACCAATTAGGGGGCGCGGCTATGGCTACACCTTC; size: NA; V: TRBV11-2; J: TRBJ1-2; D: TRBD1
CDR3: CASSLGLTGIYGYTF; DNA: TGTGCCAGCAGCTTAGGTCTGACAGGGATCTATGGCTACACCTTC; size: NA; V: TRBV11-2; J: TRBJ1-2; D: TRBD1
CDR3: CASSQDPLVGGPIGELFF; DNA: TGTGCCAGCAGCCAAGATCCCCTCGTGGGGGGGCCTATCGGGGAGCTGTTTTTT; size: NA; V: TRBV4-2; J: TRBJ2-2; D: NA
CDR3: CASSGTGVGAEAFF; DNA: TGTGCCAGCTCGGGTACAGGGGTGGGCGCTGAAGCTTTCTTT; size: NA; V: TRBV6-5; J: TRBJ1-1; D: TRBD1
CDR3: CASSYSAAGFSEKLFF; DNA: TGTGCCAGCAGTTACTCTGCGGCAGGGTTCAGTGAAAAACTGTTTTTT; size: NA; V: TRBV6-5; J: TRBJ1-4; D: NA
CDR3: CASPDEHRGVIGNQPQHF; DNA: TGTGCCAGCCCAGACGAACACAGGGGAGTGATAGGAAATCAGCCCCAGCATTTT; size: once; V: TRBV27; J: TRBJ1-5; D: TRBD1
CDR3: CASSEGGGTPYEQYF; DNA: TGTGCCAGCTCAGAAGGGGGGGGGACGCCCTACGAGCAGTACTTC; size: once; V: TRBV18; J: TRBJ2-7; D: NA
CDR3: CASNRDGWGNTEAFF; DNA: TGTGCCAGCAACCGGGACGGTTGGGGGAACACTGAAGCTTTCTTT; size: NA; V: TRBV9; J: TRBJ1-1; D: NA
CDR3: CASITTSGTSGEQFF; DNA: TGTGCCAGCATCACAACTAGCGGGACTTCAGGCGAGCAGTTCTTC; size: few; V: TRBV27; J: TRBJ2-1; D: TRBD2
CDR3: CASSLIGVGGYTF; DNA: TGTGCCAGCAGCTTAATCGGGGTCGGTGGCTACACCTTC; size: NA; V: TRBV7-2; J: TRBJ1-2; D: NA
CDR3: CASSPQEANEKLFF; DNA: TGTGCCAGCAGTCCCCAGGAGGCTAATGAAAAACTGTTTTTT; size: NA; V: TRBV7-2; J: TRBJ1-4; D: NA
CDR3: CASSLGGEETQYF; DNA: TGTGCCAGCAGCTTGGGGGGGGAGGAGACCCAGTACTTC; size: NA; V: TRBV5-4; J: TRBJ2-5; D: NA
CDR3: CASSWRMGDRGYQPQHF; DNA: TGTGCCAGCAGCTGGAGGATGGGGGACCGAGGGTATCAGCCCCAGCATTTT; size: NA; V: TRBV25-1; J: TRBJ1-5; D: NA
CDR3: CASSQLQGVGEKLFF; DNA: TGTGCCAGCAGCCAATTACAGGGTGTGGGTGAAAAACTGTTTTTT; size: NA; V: TRBV4-2; J: TRBJ1-4; D: NA
CDR3: CASSLAETGLGKTQYF; DNA: TGTGCCAGCAGCTTGGCCGAGACAGGTCTAGGGAAGACCCAGTACTTC; size: NA; V: TRBV5-4; J: TRBJ2-5; D: NA
CDR3: CASSLRGLNTEAFF; DNA: TGTGCCAGCAGTTTGAGGGGCTTGAACACTGAAGCTTTCTTT; size: NA; V: TRBV27; J: TRBJ1-1; D: NA
CDR3: CASWMGGSSGNTIYF; DNA: TGTGCCAGCTGGATGGGGGGAAGCTCTGGAAACACCATATATTTT; size: NA; V: TRBV28; J: TRBJ1-3; D: NA
CDR3: CASSLSPPHRGLGEKLFF; DNA: TGTGCCAGCAGTTTATCGCCCCCCCACAGGGGGCTTGGGGAAAAACTGTTTTTT; size: once; V: TRBV27; J: TRBJ1-4; D: TRBD1
CDR3: CASSAGVNTGELFF; DNA: TGTGCCAGCAGCGCAGGGGTGAACACCGGGGAGCTGTTTTTT; size: NA; V: TRBV9; J: TRBJ2-2; D: NA
CDR3: CASSKRTGGETQYF; DNA: TGTGCCAGCAGCAAAAGGACAGGGGGAGAGACCCAGTACTTC; size: NA; V: TRBV7-2; J: TRBJ2-5; D: TRBD1
CDR3: CASSLARGSYEQYF; DNA: TGCGCCAGCAGCTTGGCCCGGGGATCCTACGAGCAGTACTTC; size: NA; V: TRBV5-1; J: TRBJ2-7; D: NA
CDR3: CASSSGEGDADSGNTIYF; DNA: TGTGCCAGCAGCTCCGGGGAGGGGGACGCCGACTCTGGAAACACCATATATTTT; size: once; V: TRBV7-2; J: TRBJ1-3; D: NA
CDR3: CASSPRQGPEEKLFF; DNA: TGTGCCAGCAGCCCGCGACAGGGACCGGAGGAAAAACTGTTTTTT; size: NA; V: TRBV14; J: TRBJ1-4; D: TRBD1
CDR3: CASRDRYYGYTF; DNA: TGTGCCAGCAGGGACAGGTACTATGGCTACACCTTC; size: few; V: TRBV25-1; J: TRBJ1-2; D: TRBD1
CDR3: CASSLVGATGELFF; DNA: TGTGCCAGCAGCTTGGTGGGGGCCACCGGGGAGCTGTTTTTT; size: NA; V: TRBV5-5; J: TRBJ2-2; D: NA
CDR3: CAGSGGPTDTQYF; DNA: TGTGCCGGGAGTGGGGGGCCCACAGATACGCAGTATTTT; size: NA; V: TRBV10-3; J: TRBJ2-3; D: NA
CDR3: CASSQSGLAGGYEQFF; DNA: TGCGCCAGCAGCCAGTCGGGACTAGCGGGGGGTTATGAGCAGTTCTTC; size: NA; V: TRBV4-1; J: TRBJ2-1; D: TRBD2
CDR3: CASSEGMGFDQETQYF; DNA: TGTGCCAGCAGTGAAGGTATGGGGTTCGACCAAGAGACCCAGTACTTC; size: NA; V: TRBV6-1; J: TRBJ2-5; D: NA
CDR3: CASHPDSPGANVLTF; DNA: TGCGCCAGCCACCCGGACAGTCCTGGGGCCAACGTCCTGACTTTC; size: NA; V: TRBV5-1; J: TRBJ2-6; D: NA
CDR3: CASSPFVETGAFF; DNA: TGTGCCAGCAGTCCGTTCGTCGAGACTGGGGCTTTCTTT; size: NA; V: TRBV28; J: TRBJ1-1; D: NA
CDR3: CASSLAEGDEQFF; DNA: TGTGCCAGCAGCTTAGCGGAAGGGGATGAGCAGTTCTTC; size: NA; V: TRBV7-6; J: TRBJ2-1; D: NA
CDR3: CASSSTDRALRNTEAFF; DNA: TGTGCCAGCAGCAGTACGGACAGGGCCCTTAGGAACACTGAAGCTTTCTTT; size: NA; V: TRBV5-5; J: TRBJ1-1; D: TRBD1
CDR3: CASTYSPYSNQPQHF; DNA: TGTGCCAGCACCTATTCCCCTTATAGCAATCAGCCCCAGCATTTT; size: NA; V: TRBV6-6; J: TRBJ1-5; D: NA
CDR3: CASSSRGRTGELFF; DNA: TGCGCCAGCAGCTCCAGGGGGCGAACCGGGGAGCTGTTTTTT; size: NA; V: TRBV5-1; J: TRBJ2-2; D: TRBD1
CDR3: CASSLNRVGNTIYF; DNA: TGTGCCAGCAGCTTAAACAGGGTGGGAAACACCATATATTTT; size: NA; V: TRBV11-2; J: TRBJ1-3; D: NA
CDR3: CASSLKNGPYEQYF; DNA: TGCGCCAGCAGCTTGAAGAACGGCCCCTACGAGCAGTACTTC; size: NA; V: TRBV5-1; J: TRBJ2-7; D: NA
CDR3: CSGGTGRDEQFF; DNA: TGCAGCGGGGGGACAGGGAGGGATGAGCAGTTCTTC; size: NA; V: TRBV29-1; J: TRBJ2-1; D: TRBD1
CDR3: CASSPSSVSRGEQYF; DNA: TGTGCCAGCAGTCCCTCCTCCGTGAGCCGGGGCGAGCAGTACTTC; size: NA; V: TRBV7-9; J: TRBJ2-7; D: NA